The clone carrying this T cell receptor beta chain occurred once. This sample is drawn from a study of blood T cell repertoires in COVID-19. Overall study context: PBMCs, B-cell-depleted T cells, or T cells were the source of the cDNA or gDNA that made up the material.

Participants were aged about 18 to 100 years from about two dozen US areas. Allocation to cohorts depended on clinical history reported by the participants. Two negative PCRs, clearance, or symptom resolution were required of recovered Cohort 3 donors. CDR3 size: 11 residues. Trimming shortened V by 9 bases and J by 3 bases, and 5 bases separated the two germline ends. The germline V gene has CDR1 ENHRY and CDR2 SYGVKD. Profiling relied on immunoSEQ multiplex PCR, and the TCRdb table lists in-frame clones only, not all of them. The sample records more than 250,000 clones, around nine tenths being singletons.

The material sequenced was PBMCs or T cells enriched from blood (not recorded which). The rearrangement links TRBV10-3 to TRBJ2-2, with D unresolved. This TCR was recovered from a young woman who had recovered from COVID-19. The CDR3 region has the DNA TGTGCCATTCGGGACACCGGGGAGCTGTTTTTT. Residues: CAIRDTGELFF.